Sequencing of this T cell receptor (beta chain) was carried out in a study of CD8 T cells in ankylosing spondylitis. TCRdb re-derived calls from the 5' RACE reads in MiXCR, one entry per CDR3 protein. The sample lists about 360,000 distinct CDR3 sequences, approximately 20% occurring once. This clonotype has just a few counts. The antigen remains undetermined. General study results and limits: CD8+ by phenotype, disease-linked clones were relatively rare in peripheral blood. Matched ankylosing spondylitis synovial fluid reportedly showed significant enrichment of disease-linked clones. About 8 highly homologous variants made up a TCR beta motif that seemed to typify ankylosing spondylitis blood. Several of the motif variants were reported before in synovial fluid and blood from reactive arthritis.

The receptor was derived from a male donor with ankylosing spondylitis or in good health (not recorded which). Input material: blood, either unsorted or a sorted T cell fraction (not recorded which).

The CDR3 DNA follows: TGTGCCAGCAGCTCCCAGCGGGGCACCGGGGAGCTGTTTTTT. Residues: CASSSQRGTGELFF. The rearrangement links TRBV7-9 to TRBJ2-2, with 7 positions matching TRBD2. Germline V CDR1 and CDR2: SEHNR, FQNEAQ (reference sequence). V was pared by 4 bases and J by 4 bases, with 3 bases of the junction left unmatched. CDR3 length equals 14 residues.